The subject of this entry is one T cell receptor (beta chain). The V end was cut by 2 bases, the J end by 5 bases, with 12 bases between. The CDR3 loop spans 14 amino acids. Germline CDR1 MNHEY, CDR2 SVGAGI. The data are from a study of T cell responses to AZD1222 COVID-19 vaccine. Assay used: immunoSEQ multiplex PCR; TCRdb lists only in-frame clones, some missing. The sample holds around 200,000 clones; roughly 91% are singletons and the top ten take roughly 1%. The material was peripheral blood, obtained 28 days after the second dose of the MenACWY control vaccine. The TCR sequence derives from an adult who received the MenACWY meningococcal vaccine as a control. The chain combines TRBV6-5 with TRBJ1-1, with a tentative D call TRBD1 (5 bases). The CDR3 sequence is CASSYLRGGTEAFF. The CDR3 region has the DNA TGTGCCAGCAGTTACCTGAGGGGAGGGACTGAAGCTTTCTTT.